Below are 31 T cell receptor beta chains sequenced from a single sample in a study of PD-1 blockade in classical Hodgkin lymphoma. Assay: immunoSEQ multiplex PCR; the TCRdb copy retains only in-frame clones and omits some. The table has about 32,000 clones, 81% seen once. Documented time point: cycle 4 day 1 (C4D1), after less than 7 weeks of nivolumab. All trial patients relapsed after autologous stem cell transplantation. The specimen was peripheral blood mononuclear cells (PBMCs), collected before the fourth cycle of nivolumab. The receptor source for this set is a human donor with classical Hodgkin lymphoma.

The chain carries TRBV5-4 and TRBJ2-5; D may match TRBD1 or TRBD2 (6 bases each). V was shortened by 0 bases and J by 4 bases, with 13 bases between the two germline ends. Germline V gene data show CDR1 as SGHNT and CDR2 as YYREEE (reference sequence). The CDR3 has 15 residues. This CDR3 is CASSLGTGTRETQYF. In DNA form, the CDR3 reads TGTGCCAGCAGCTTGGGTACAGGGACTCGAGAGACCCAGTACTTC.

The chain recombines TRBV10-3 with TRBJ2-5, with 10 bases that match TRBD2. Germline V gene sequence: CDR1 ENHRY, CDR2 SYGVKD. The length of the CDR3 is 14 residues. After removal of 4 bases from V and 4 bases from J, the junction contained 3 bases not matched to a gene. DNA for the CDR3: TGTGCCATCAGTGGGGGACTAGCGAGAGAGACCCAGTACTTC. Protein product: CAISGGLARETQYF.

The chain employs TRBV19 and TRBJ2-5; TRBD1 is a possible D gene (5 bases). V lost 3 bases and J lost 6, with 14 bases in between. CDR1 LNHDA and CDR2 SQIVND come from the germline V gene (reference sequence). CDR3 length: 14 residues. CDR3 amino acids: CASSIGARVQTQYF. In DNA form, the CDR3 reads TGTGCCAGTAGTATTGGGGCCAGGGTGCAGACCCAGTACTTC.

The chain joins TRBV4-1 to TRBJ1-4, with TRBD1 matching over 8 bases. With 4 bases clipped from V and 5 bases from J, the junction kept 12 bases outside the gene matches. This CDR3 is built from 17 residues. Germline V gene lookup returns CDR1 MGHRA and CDR2 YSYEKL. The CDR3 coding sequence is TGCGCCAGCAGCCGTACAAGTACCGGGACAGGAAATGAAAAACTGTTTTTT. Its protein product is CASSRTSTGTGNEKLFF.

The CDR3 nucleotides read TGTGCCAGCAGATATACCTACTCGACAGGGGCTGAAGCTTTCTTT. Translation: CASRYTYSTGAEAFF. The V call is TRBV6-5, the J call TRBJ1-1, with 8 bases identical to TRBD1. The germline V gene has CDR1 MNHEY and CDR2 SVGAGI. This CDR3 spans 15 amino acids. V lost 6 bases, J lost 6 bases, and 12 bases stayed unmatched.

The J gene is TRBJ1-1, the V gene TRBV30; TRBD1 might be the D (5 bases). The CDR3 totals 14 residues. CDR1 is GTSNPN and CDR2 is SVGIG in the germline V gene (reference sequence). V lost 4 bases to trimming and J lost 0 bases, with 12 bases between them. CDR3 sequence reads: CAWNQGYVNTEAFF. In DNA form, the CDR3 reads TGTGCCTGGAATCAGGGTTATGTGAACACTGAAGCTTTCTTT.

The chain couples TRBV6-4 to TRBJ2-3, with 10 bases that match TRBD2. Germline CDR1 MRHNA, CDR2 SNTAGT. This CDR3 contains 15 residues. The V segment lost 3 bases and the J segment 2 bases; nucleotides outside the gene matches: 2. The CDR3 nucleotides are TGTGCCAGCAGTGAACTAGCGGGGACCACAGATACGCAGTATTTT. Protein sequence: CASSELAGTTDTQYF.

This chain connects TRBV30 to TRBJ1-1; D gene ambiguous. Between the trimmed V and J ends, which lost 8 bases and 8 bases, there was a span of 15 bases. This CDR3 has 11 amino acids. Germline V CDR1 and CDR2: GTSNPN, SVGIG (reference sequence). CDR3 amino acids: CAGTFRVEAFF. The CDR3 DNA sequence: TGTGCCGGTACCTTTCGGGTGGAAGCTTTCTTT.

This clone has more than one count but fewer than ten. This chain connects TRBV19 to TRBJ1-5, with D hard to call. This CDR3 has 12 residues. CDR1 is LNHDA, CDR2 SQIVND, per germline (reference sequence). V gave up 2 bases and J gave up 4 bases, with 3 bases separating them. CDR3 bases: TGTGCCAGTAGTATAAGTAATCAGCCCCAGCATTTT. Translation: CASSISNQPQHF.

This chain uses TRBV5-6 with TRBJ2-2; D possibly uses TRBD1 or TRBD2 (5 bases each). Trimming removed 3 bases at V and 1 base at J, with 13 bases between. This CDR3 is built from 16 residues. The germline gives CDR1 SGHDT, CDR2 YYEEEE. Written as DNA, the CDR3 is TGTGCCAGCAGCTATCTGGGACGGAGGAACACCGGGGAGCTGTTTTTT. This encodes CASSYLGRRNTGELFF.

This chain links TRBV9 with TRBJ2-2; 9 positions agree with TRBD2. Looked up from germline, CDR1 is SGDLS and CDR2 is YYNGEE. The CDR3 sequence is 18 residues long. The junction had 11 bases not matched to a gene; V was cut back by 4 bases and J by 1 base. DNA of the CDR3: TGTGCCAGCAGCTACCGGACTAGCGAGGCCCAGAACACCGGGGAGCTGTTTTTT. This sequence encodes CASSYRTSEAQNTGELFF.

This sequence joins TRBV11-3 and TRBJ2-1; the match to TRBD2 covers 10 bases. The CDR3 length is 13 residues. Germline CDR1 SGHNT, CDR2 YENEEA. V shed 7 bases and J 9 bases; nucleotides not matched to a gene: 6. CDR3 nucleotides: TGTGCCAGCACCTCTAGCGGGGGTCCTGAGCAGTTCTTC. Translated, it gives CASTSSGGPEQFF.

This clone was observed a handful of times. The V and J genes are TRBV5-1 and TRBJ1-5; the D gene is possibly TRBD1 (5 bases). This CDR3 has 13 amino acids. V lost 4 bases, J lost 1 base, and 6 bases lay in between. The germline gives CDR1 SGHRS, CDR2 YFSETQ. CDR3 coding DNA: TGCGCCAGCAGCCGGGACAGCAATCAGCCCCAGCATTTT. Encoded protein: CASSRDSNQPQHF.

The chain has TRBV7-2 and TRBJ2-2; D not certain. V was shortened by 3 bases and J by 8 bases, with 7 bases between the two germline ends. The germline gives CDR1 SGHTA, CDR2 FQGNSA. The CDR3 runs to 12 residues. The DNA of the CDR3 is TGTGCCAGCAGCTTCGAGAGAGGGGAGCTGTTTTTT. This encodes CASSFERGELFF.

The table lists this clone with a count of one. The chain carries TRBV4-1 and TRBJ1-1, with a weak D call TRBD1 (6 bases). This CDR3 is 17 amino acids long. CDR1 and CDR2 from the germline V gene are MGHRA and YSYEKL. Trimming removed 1 base from V and 0 bases from J, with 15 bases in between. The CDR3 DNA reads TGCGCCAGCAGCCAAGTGACAGGAGTTTACATGAACACTGAAGCTTTCTTT. It codes for CASSQVTGVYMNTEAFF.

The chain uses TRBV6-1 and TRBJ2-1, with TRBD2 matching 11 bases. Germline V gene data show CDR1 as MNHNS and CDR2 as SASEGT. This CDR3 has 17 residues. Trimming removed 1 base from V and 5 bases from J; junction bases left unmatched: 7. CDR3 region: CASSEGSLAGVNNEQFF. CDR3 nucleotide sequence: TGTGCCAGCAGTGAAGGGTCACTAGCGGGGGTTAACAATGAGCAGTTCTTC.

The chain joins TRBV14 to TRBJ2-1; D ambiguous. The CDR3 length is 14 residues. The V gene's germline CDR1 is SGHDN and CDR2 FVKESK. Trimming shortened V by 4 bases and J by 4 bases, and 11 bases separated the two germline ends. CDR3 sequence reads: CASSPWAAYNEQFF. CDR3 DNA: TGTGCCAGCAGCCCTTGGGCGGCTTACAATGAGCAGTTCTTC.

The chain has TRBV27 and TRBJ2-2, with TRBD2 matching over 7 bases. This CDR3 contains 14 residues. V lost 3 bases, J lost 7 bases, and 5 bases stayed unmatched. Germline CDR1 reads MNHEY; CDR2 reads SMNVEV (reference sequence). CDR3: CASSFGRVNGELFF. For the CDR3, the DNA is TGTGCCAGCAGTTTTGGGAGGGTAAACGGGGAGCTGTTTTTT.

The chain is built from TRBV9 and TRBJ1-1, with D perhaps TRBD1 (5 bases). Germline loops: CDR1 SGDLS, CDR2 YYNGEE. The CDR3 has 14 amino acids. Trimming took 0 bases from V and 7 from J, leaving 13 bases between them. The CDR3 region is CASSVGGGTGEAFF. Here the CDR3 DNA reads TGTGCCAGCAGCGTAGGTGGTGGGACGGGTGAAGCTTTCTTT.

The chain uses TRBV6-1 and TRBJ1-2; D is possibly TRBD1 (6 bases). This CDR3 comprises 13 residues. V gave up 6 bases and J gave up 2 bases, with 10 bases separating them. CDR1 MNHNS and CDR2 SASEGT come from the germline V gene. The chain's CDR3 is CASRTGQNYGYTF. The CDR3 region has the DNA TGTGCCAGCAGAACCGGACAGAACTATGGCTACACCTTC.

The chain carries TRBV6-6 and TRBJ2-7; no reliable D call. This CDR3 is built from 13 residues. V lost 1 base and J 2 bases, leaving 6 bases between the germline ends. The germline gives CDR1 MNHNY, CDR2 SVGAGI (reference sequence). In DNA form, the CDR3 reads TGTGCCAGCAGTTACTTGTCTACCTACGAGCAGTACTTC. This translates into CASSYLSTYEQYF.

The chain couples TRBV6-1 to TRBJ1-2, with D possibly being TRBD1 (5 bases). Trimming stripped 7 bases from V and 1 base from J, with 13 bases between. The CDR3 is 14 residues long. From germline, CDR1 is MNHNS and CDR2 SASEGT. CDR3 DNA sequence: TGTGCCAGCACCCAAACGGGACTTAACTATGGCTACACCTTC. It yields the protein CASTQTGLNYGYTF.

The rearrangement joins TRBV4-1 to TRBJ1-4; no clear D gene. V lost 6 bases, J lost 0 bases, and 14 bases lay in between. From germline, CDR1 is MGHRA and CDR2 YSYEKL. The CDR3 is made up of 16 amino acids. In nucleotides, the CDR3 is TGCGCCAGCAGGGTAGGACCCGCTGCAACTAATGAAAAACTGTTTTTT. Encoded protein: CASRVGPAATNEKLFF.

V and J are TRBV6-1 and TRBJ1-5; 7 bases are a match to TRBD1. With 4 bases clipped from V and 0 bases from J, the junction kept 12 bases outside the gene matches. The germline V gene encodes CDR1 MNHNS and CDR2 SASEGT. This CDR3 has 18 amino acids. Here the CDR3 DNA reads TGTGCCAGCAGTGGGTACAGGGGCACAATTCATAGCAATCAGCCCCAGCATTTT. Protein: CASSGYRGTIHSNQPQHF.

This rearrangement joins TRBV19 to TRBJ2-3; 9 bases are a match to TRBD2. From germline, CDR1 is LNHDA and CDR2 SQIVND (reference sequence). V gave up 3 bases and J gave up 4 bases; unmatched junction bases: 11. This CDR3 spans 17 amino acids. In DNA, the CDR3 is TGTGCCAGTAGTATGGTCGGGGGACTAGCTGTGGCAGATACGCAGTATTTT. Translation: CASSMVGGLAVADTQYF.

The CDR3 is CASSEDWAHNEQFF. Written as DNA, the CDR3 is TGTGCCAGCAGTGAAGACTGGGCCCACAATGAGCAGTTCTTC. The chain carries TRBV2 and TRBJ2-1, with D uncertain. Germline V gene data show CDR1 as SNHLY and CDR2 as FYNNEI. This CDR3 has 14 residues. V lost 1 base and J 5 bases, leaving 9 bases between the germline ends.

This clone is medium-sized within its sample. This sequence joins TRBV5-1 and TRBJ1-4; no clear D. Deletions cut 7 bases from V and 4 bases from J, with 14 bases between. This CDR3 has 14 amino acids. Germline-derived CDR1 and CDR2 are SGHRS and YFSETQ. This CDR3 reads CASGPAGVNEKLFF. The CDR3 nucleotides are TGCGCCAGCGGCCCGGCTGGGGTTAATGAAAAACTGTTTTTT.

The chain links TRBV7-9 to TRBJ2-2; D is undetermined. V was shortened by 0 bases and J by 0 bases, with 5 bases between the two germline ends. Germline CDR1 and CDR2: SEHNR and FQNEAQ (reference sequence). The CDR3 loop spans 15 amino acids. CDR3 nucleotides: TGTGCCAGCAGCTTAGCGGGTACGAACACCGGGGAGCTGTTTTTT. Translated, it gives CASSLAGTNTGELFF.

This clone was counted between two and nine times. V usage is TRBV4-2 and J usage is TRBJ1-3, with a tentative D call TRBD1 (6 bases). This CDR3 spans 16 amino acids. Trimming removed 5 bases at V and 0 bases at J, with 14 bases between. Germline V gene data show CDR1 as LGHNA and CDR2 as YNFKEQ. In nucleotides, the CDR3 is TGTGCCAGCAGCTTACCCCGGGACAACTCTGGAAACACCATATATTTT. It translates to CASSLPRDNSGNTIYF.

This clone was counted a single time. The V and J genes are TRBV7-2 and TRBJ1-2; TRBD1 is a possible D gene (6 bases). Trimming pared 5 bases from V and 3 bases from J, leaving 10 bases between. Germline V gene lookup returns CDR1 SGHTA and CDR2 FQGNSA. This CDR3 has 13 residues. The CDR3 DNA follows: TGTGCCAGCAGCACCTGGACAGACTATGGCTACACCTTC. It translates to CASSTWTDYGYTF.

The chain links TRBV2 to TRBJ2-1; 7 bases line up with TRBD2. Looked up from germline, CDR1 is SNHLY and CDR2 is FYNNEI. The CDR3 is 13 residues long. The V and J ends lost 6 bases and 7 bases, in that order; junction bases with no gene match: 6. CDR3 in DNA: TGTGCCAGCAGACTAGCGCCGTTTAATGAGCAGTTCTTC. Amino acids: CASRLAPFNEQFF.